Following are 18 T cell receptor beta chains from one sample sequenced in a study of T cell responses to AZD1222 COVID-19 vaccine. Clones were read by immunoSEQ multiplex PCR, and TCRdb kept only the in-frame ones, dropping some. The sample lists 99,000 or so clones, approximately 92% occurring once. The specimen was peripheral blood, collected 28 days after the second AZD1222 dose. These receptors all come from an adult who received the AZD1222 COVID-19 vaccine.

V is TRBV29-1 and J is TRBJ2-7, with 7 bases fitting TRBD1. The CDR3 runs 13 residues. Germline V gives CDR1 SQVTM, CDR2 ANQGSEA. J gave up 7 bases and V 7 bases, and 13 bases lay outside the gene matches. The CDR3 nucleotides read TGCAGCGCCGAGGGACAGACTCCCTGGGAGCAGTACTTC. Translating it yields CSAEGQTPWEQYF.

The CDR3 DNA is TGTGCCAGCAGTTTGGTTGGACTAGCGGGTAGCACAGATACGCAGTATTTT. Translating it yields CASSLVGLAGSTDTQYF. The chain links TRBV28 to TRBJ2-3, with 11 nucleotides matching TRBD2. Germline V gene sequence: CDR1 MDHEN, CDR2 SYDVKM. Trimming at V came to 3 bases and at J to 0 bases, leaving 5 bases not matched to a gene. The CDR3 covers 17 residues.

J is TRBJ2-7 and V is TRBV5-1, with D unclear. With 2 bases removed from V and 5 bases from J, the gap between germline ends came to 5 bases. Looked up from germline, CDR1 is SGHRS and CDR2 is YFSETQ. CDR3 length equals 11 residues. CDR3 DNA sequence: TGCGCCAGCAGCTTCCAGGACGAGCAGTACTTC. This translates into CASSFQDEQYF.

The J gene is TRBJ1-4, the V gene TRBV19, with D possibly matching TRBD1 (6 bases). Between the trimmed V and J ends, which lost 7 bases and 8 bases, there was a span of 17 bases. Germline CDR1 and CDR2: LNHDA and SQIVND (reference sequence). The CDR3 loop spans 14 amino acids. DNA for the CDR3: TGTGCCAGTAATATCGGGACATCCAAAGAAAAACTGTTTTTT. Translating gives CASNIGTSKEKLFF.

The chain employs TRBV28 and TRBJ1-2; TRBD1 agrees at 7 bases. The CDR3 runs to 14 residues. Per the germline V gene, CDR1 is MDHEN and CDR2 is SYDVKM. After removal of 3 bases from V and 4 bases from J, the junction contained 5 bases not matched to a gene. The CDR3 DNA follows: TGTGCCAGCAGTTTTACCGGGACAGCCTATGGCTACACCTTC. This codes for CASSFTGTAYGYTF.

This chain joins TRBV29-1 and TRBJ1-1; possible D gene TRBD1, 5 bases. Germline loops: CDR1 SQVTM, CDR2 ANQGSEA. Trimming cost V 2 bases and J 11 bases, with 18 bases left between them. The CDR3 covers 13 residues. Here the CDR3 DNA reads TGCAGCGTTGAAAACGGTTGGGGGGGTTTGGCTTTCTTT. Residues: CSVENGWGGLAFF.

The V call is TRBV9, the J call TRBJ2-5; weak D call: TRBD1 (6 bases). The CDR3 extends over 19 amino acids. Germline CDR1 is SGDLS and CDR2 is YYNGEE. Trimming stripped 3 bases from V and 4 bases from J, with 28 bases between. CDR3 sequence (DNA): TGTGCCAGCAGCGCGGAGCCCCCACAGGGATTCCCCCCACTAGAGACCCAGTACTTC. Translating it yields CASSAEPPQGFPPLETQYF. Variable domain in full (rest from reference TRBV9 and TRBJ2-5): DSGVTQTPKHLITATGQRVTLRCSPRSGDLSVYWYQQSLDQGLQFLIQYYNGEERAKGNILERFSAQQFPDLHSELNLSSLELGDSALYFCASSAEPPQGFPPLETQYFGPGTRLLVL.

V usage is TRBV11-2 and J usage is TRBJ2-7; D remains unclear. Germline V gene lookup returns CDR1 SGHAT and CDR2 FQNNGV. V was trimmed by 6 bases and J by 0 bases, leaving 9 bases between them. This CDR3 has 13 amino acids. The CDR3 loop reads CASRDSPSYEQYF. CDR3 DNA: TGTGCCAGCAGGGATAGCCCCTCCTACGAGCAGTACTTC.

V is TRBV7-3 and J is TRBJ1-1, with TRBD1 identical over 7 bases. V gave up 5 bases and J gave up 4 bases; unmatched junction bases: 7. Germline V gene sequence: CDR1 SGHTA, CDR2 FQGTGA. CDR3 length: 14 amino acids. The CDR3 loop reads CASSPGGYSTEAFF. Here the CDR3 DNA reads TGTGCCAGCAGCCCAGGGGGTTATAGCACTGAAGCTTTCTTT.

V gene TRBV30 combines with J gene TRBJ1-3; 7 nucleotides match TRBD1. V was clipped by 4 bases and J by 4 bases; unmatched bases: 4. CDR3 length equals 13 residues. CDR1 is GTSNPN and CDR2 is SVGIG in the germline V gene (reference sequence). CDR3 DNA: TGTGCCTGGACCGGGACAGTAGGAAACACCATATATTTT. The encoded protein is CAWTGTVGNTIYF.

The chain couples TRBV5-8 to TRBJ2-6; D remains unclear. V lost 0 bases and J 1 base, leaving 8 bases between the germline ends. The germline V gene has CDR1 SGHTS and CDR2 YDEGEE. CDR3 length equals 16 residues. The CDR3 nucleotides read TGTGCCAGCAGCTTGGTGTGGGGTTCTGGGGCCAACGTCCTGACTTTC. Its translation: CASSLVWGSGANVLTF. Looking up the rest from reference TRBV5-8 and TRBJ2-6 gives the full variable domain: EAGVTQSPTHLIKTRGQQATLRCSPISGHTSVYWYQQALGLGLQFLLWYDEGEERNRGNFPPRFSGRQFPNYSSELNVNALELEDSALYLCASSLVWGSGANVLTFGAGSRLTVL.

The CDR3, as DNA: TGTGCCAGCAGCCAGAGGGGTGGAACTAATGAAAAACTGTTTTTT. Its protein product is CASSQRGGTNEKLFF. V and J are TRBV3-1 (or the pseudogene TRBV3-2) and TRBJ1-4, with a tentative D call TRBD1 (5 bases). Germline CDR1 reads LGHDT; CDR2 reads YNNKEL (reference sequence). Trimming took 3 bases from V and 1 from J, leaving 9 bases between them. This CDR3 is 15 amino acids long.

The chain combines TRBV19 with TRBJ2-7; possible D gene TRBD2, 6 bases. Germline-derived CDR1 and CDR2 are LNHDA and SQIVND (reference sequence). This CDR3 is 15 amino acids long. Deletions cut 5 bases from V and 5 bases from J, with 19 bases between. CDR3 sequence (DNA): TGTGCCAGTAGTCACCCGGGAGCAGCCACTGACGAGCAGTACTTC. Its protein is CASSHPGAATDEQYF.

This clone was observed a single time. The rearrangement uses TRBV18 and TRBJ2-4; no clear D gene. CDR1 is KGHSH and CDR2 is LQKENI in the germline V gene. This CDR3 is built from 17 residues. V lost 3 bases to trimming and J lost 0 bases, with 15 bases between them. CDR3 nucleotide sequence: TGTGCCAGCTCACCCTATCCCCCCGTGTTAGCCAAAAACATTCAGTACTTC. Residues: CASSPYPPVLAKNIQYF.

V usage is TRBV24-1 and J usage is TRBJ2-5; 9 bases align to TRBD2. CDR1 is KGHDR and CDR2 is SFDVKD in the germline V gene. The CDR3 extends over 15 amino acids. With 6 bases clipped from V and 4 bases from J, the junction kept 8 bases outside the gene matches. CDR3 region: CATSPKAGGPETQYF. The CDR3 region has the DNA TGTGCCACCAGTCCCAAGGCGGGAGGGCCAGAGACCCAGTACTTC.

The chain links TRBV11-2 to TRBJ1-2; perhaps TRBD1 as D (5 bases). CDR1 and CDR2 (germline): SGHAT, FQNNGV. Trimming pared 5 bases from V and 4 bases from J, leaving 14 bases between. CDR3 length: 14 amino acids. This chain's CDR3 is CASSPGTGVYGYTF. DNA of the CDR3: TGTGCCAGCAGCCCAGGGACGGGAGTCTATGGCTACACCTTC. The full variable domain, in which reference TRBV11-2 and TRBJ1-2 provide the parts outside the CDR3, is EAGVAQSPRYKIIEKRQSVAFWCNPISGHATLYWYQQILGQGPKLLIQFQNNGVVDDSQLPKDRFSAERLKGVDSTLKIQPAKLEDSAVYLCASSPGTGVYGYTFGSGTRLTVV.

The chain recombines TRBV6-1 with TRBJ1-1; D call uncertain. Trimming shortened V by 0 bases and J by 7 bases, and 12 bases separated the two germline ends. Germline V CDR1 and CDR2: MNHNS, SASEGT. The CDR3 covers 14 residues. CDR3 DNA sequence: TGTGCCAGCAGTGAAGCGCTTCCGGAGAGTGAAGCTTTCTTT. It encodes CASSEALPESEAFF.

V usage is TRBV6-4 and J usage is TRBJ1-1, with 9 bases fitting TRBD1. Trimming removed 0 bases from V and 5 bases from J; junction bases left unmatched: 4. CDR1 and CDR2 (germline): MRHNA, SNTAGT. This CDR3 has 15 residues. The CDR3 sequence is CASSDSTGGKTEAFF. Here the CDR3 DNA reads TGTGCCAGCAGTGACTCGACAGGGGGTAAAACTGAAGCTTTCTTT.